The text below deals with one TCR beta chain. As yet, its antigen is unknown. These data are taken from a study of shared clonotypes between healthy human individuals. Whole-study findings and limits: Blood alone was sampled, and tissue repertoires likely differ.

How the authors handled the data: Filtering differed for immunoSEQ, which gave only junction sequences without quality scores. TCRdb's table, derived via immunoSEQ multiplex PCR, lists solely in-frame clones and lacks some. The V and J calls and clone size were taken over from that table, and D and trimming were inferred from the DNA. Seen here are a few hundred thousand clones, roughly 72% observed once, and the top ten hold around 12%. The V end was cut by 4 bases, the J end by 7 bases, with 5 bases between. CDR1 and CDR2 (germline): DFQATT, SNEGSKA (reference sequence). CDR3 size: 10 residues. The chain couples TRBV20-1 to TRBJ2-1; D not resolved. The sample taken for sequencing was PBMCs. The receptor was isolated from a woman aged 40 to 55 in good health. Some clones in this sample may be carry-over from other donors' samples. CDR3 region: CSATENEQFF. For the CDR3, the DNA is TGCAGTGCTACCGAAAATGAGCAGTTCTTC.